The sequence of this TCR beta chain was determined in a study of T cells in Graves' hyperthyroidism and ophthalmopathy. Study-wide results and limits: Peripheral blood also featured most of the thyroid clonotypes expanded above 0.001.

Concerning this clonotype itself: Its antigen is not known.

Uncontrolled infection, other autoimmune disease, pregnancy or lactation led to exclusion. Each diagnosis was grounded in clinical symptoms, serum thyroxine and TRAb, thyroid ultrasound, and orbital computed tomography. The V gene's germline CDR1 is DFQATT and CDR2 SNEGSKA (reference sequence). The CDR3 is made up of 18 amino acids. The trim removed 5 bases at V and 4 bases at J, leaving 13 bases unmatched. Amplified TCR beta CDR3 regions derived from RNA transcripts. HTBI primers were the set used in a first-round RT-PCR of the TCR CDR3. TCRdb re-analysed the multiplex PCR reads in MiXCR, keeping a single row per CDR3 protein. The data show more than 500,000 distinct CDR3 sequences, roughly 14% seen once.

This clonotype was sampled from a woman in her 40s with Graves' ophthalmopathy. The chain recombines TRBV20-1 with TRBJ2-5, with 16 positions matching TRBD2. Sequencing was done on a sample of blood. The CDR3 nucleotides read TGCAGTGCTCGTCGAGAGGGGGGACTAGCGGGAGGGGGAGAGACCCAGTACTTC. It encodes CSARREGGLAGGGETQYF.